These 27 T cell receptor beta chains came from one sample sequenced in a study of CD8+ T cells in alopecia areata. In each case, RNA was isolated and then reverse transcribed into cDNA as the sequencing template. Here immunoSEQ multiplex PCR was the method, and the copy in TCRdb shows in-frame clones only, minus some. The data show hundreds of thousands of clones, with about three fifths seen just once and just over 0.45% held by the top ten. The source was CD4+ T cells sorted from blood, collected at week 0. The receptors derive from a human donor with alopecia areata.

The gene calls are TRBV27 and TRBJ1-1; a weak D match, TRBD1 (6 bases). Trimming stripped 5 bases from V and 5 bases from J, with 21 bases between. The CDR3 runs to 16 residues. The germline V gene encodes CDR1 MNHEY and CDR2 SMNVEV (reference sequence). The CDR3 spells CASSRRLKGGGTEAFF. In DNA form, the CDR3 reads TGTGCCAGCAGTCGACGCCTAAAGGGGGGCGGTACTGAAGCTTTCTTT.

This clone has a handful of counts. The chain is built from TRBV4-2 and TRBJ2-1; 7 nucleotides align to TRBD2. V dropped 1 base and J dropped 10; count of bases not matched to a gene: 10. CDR1 LGHNA and CDR2 YNFKEQ come from the germline V gene. The CDR3 loop spans 15 amino acids. The chain's CDR3 is CASSQGPAGEEEQFF. CDR3 coding DNA: TGTGCCAGCAGCCAAGGTCCTGCGGGAGAGGAGGAGCAGTTCTTC.

The rearrangement joins TRBV14 to TRBJ2-7; the D gene is possibly TRBD1 (6 bases). Germline lookup yields CDR1 SGHDN and CDR2 FVKESK. This CDR3 spans 15 amino acids. Trimming shortened V by 0 bases and J by 6 bases, and 15 bases separated the two germline ends. The CDR3 DNA follows: TGTGCCAGCAGCCAAGATTTATCCGCAGGGGCCGAGCAGTACTTC. This translates into CASSQDLSAGAEQYF. Looking up the rest from reference TRBV14 and TRBJ2-7 gives the full variable domain: EAGVTQFPSHSVIEKGQTVTLRCDPISGHDNLYWYRRVMGKEIKFLLHFVKESKQDESGMPNNRFLAERTGGTYSTLKVQPAELEDSGVYFCASSQDLSAGAEQYFGPGTRLTVT.

This rearrangement joins TRBV2 to TRBJ2-4; no clear D. V lost 7 bases and J 0 bases, leaving 10 bases between the germline ends. The CDR3 has 14 amino acids. The germline gives CDR1 SNHLY, CDR2 FYNNEI. The CDR3 reads CASISGLAKNIQYF. CDR3 sequence (DNA): TGTGCCAGCATATCTGGGCTAGCCAAAAACATTCAGTACTTC.

This rearrangement joins TRBV19 to TRBJ2-5; D is perhaps TRBD2 (5 bases). V was shortened by 2 bases and J by 5 bases, with 6 bases between the two germline ends. From germline, CDR1 is LNHDA and CDR2 SQIVND (reference sequence). The length of the CDR3 is 12 residues. This chain's CDR3 is CASSIPGETQYF. CDR3 in DNA: TGTGCCAGTAGTATACCGGGGGAGACCCAGTACTTC. Full variable domain (missing parts from reference TRBV19 and TRBJ2-5): DGGITQSPKYLFRKEGQNVTLSCEQNLNHDAMYWYRQDPGQGLRLIYYSQIVNDFQKGDIAEGYSVSREKKESFPLTVTSAQKNPTAFYLCASSIPGETQYFGPGTRLLVL.

This clone was seen a handful of times. The genes are TRBV6-1 and TRBJ2-1, with D perhaps matching TRBD2 (5 bases). The CDR3 is 14 amino acids. V was clipped by 10 bases and J by 4 bases, with 17 bases between them. Germline V CDR1 and CDR2: MNHNS, SASEGT. The CDR3 spells CATNLGQRYNEQFF. The CDR3 DNA sequence: TGTGCCACCAACCTGGGTCAGCGGTACAATGAGCAGTTCTTC.

The chain has TRBV30 and TRBJ1-6; 8 bases map to TRBD1. The germline V gene has CDR1 GTSNPN and CDR2 SVGIG (reference sequence). Germline trimming cut 5 bases from V and 9 bases from J; bases unmatched to any gene: 9. The CDR3 sequence is 14 residues long. The CDR3 region has the DNA TGTGCCTGGTCCCGGGACAGGCAGTTTTCACCCCTCCACTTT. Protein sequence: CAWSRDRQFSPLHF. The entire variable domain, with the rest obtained from reference TRBV30 and TRBJ1-6, is as follows: SQTIHQWPATLVQPVGSPLSLECTVEGTSNPNLYWYRQAAGRGLQLLFYSVGIGQISSEVPQNLSASRPQDRQFILSSKKLLLSDSGFYLCAWSRDRQFSPLHFGNGTRLTVT.

The DNA for the CDR3 is TGCAGTGCTAGACTTACTACAGCTTTCTTT. This codes for CSARLTTAFF. This chain joins TRBV20-1 and TRBJ1-1; D is undetermined. The CDR3 runs 10 residues. The ends were cut back, 2 bases at V and 10 bases at J, with 8 bases in the middle. Germline-derived CDR1 and CDR2 are DFQATT and SNEGSKA (reference sequence).

The chain joins TRBV7-2 to TRBJ1-2, with 11 bases identical to TRBD1. V was clipped by 4 bases and J by 5 bases; unmatched bases: 3. CDR3 length: 14 residues. The germline V gene has CDR1 SGHTA and CDR2 FQGNSA. The CDR3 reads CASSSGQGVYGYTF. DNA for the CDR3: TGTGCCAGCAGCTCGGGACAGGGGGTTTATGGCTACACCTTC.

This chain joins TRBV7-9 and TRBJ2-2; no firm D call. Trimming pared 0 bases from V and 7 bases from J, leaving 9 bases between. This CDR3 contains 14 residues. Per the germline V gene, CDR1 is SEHNR and CDR2 is FQNEAQ (reference sequence). The CDR3 region is CASSLARGVGELFF. CDR3 DNA sequence: TGTGCCAGCAGCTTAGCGCGCGGCGTCGGGGAGCTGTTTTTT.

The rearrangement joins TRBV30 to TRBJ1-2; 10 bases map to TRBD1. The CDR3 has 14 residues. Trimming cost V 0 bases and J 10 bases; bases outside gene matches: 8. CDR1 and CDR2 (germline): GTSNPN, SVGIG (reference sequence). The CDR3: CAWSVVPGQGYYTF. The CDR3 DNA is TGTGCCTGGAGTGTAGTCCCGGGACAGGGGTACTACACCTTC.

The chain has TRBV5-1 and TRBJ1-2; D might be TRBD1 (5 bases). Trimming stripped 0 bases from V and 6 bases from J, with 12 bases between. Germline loops: CDR1 SGHRS, CDR2 YFSETQ. CDR3 size: 14 residues. The CDR3 region has the DNA TGCGCCAGCAGCTTGGCCGGAATCAGGGATGGCTACACCTTC. It encodes CASSLAGIRDGYTF.

The chain uses TRBV30 and TRBJ2-5; TRBD1 agrees at 12 bases. Germline CDR1 GTSNPN, CDR2 SVGIG (reference sequence). The CDR3 totals 17 residues. With 0 bases clipped from V and 4 bases from J, the junction kept 9 bases outside the gene matches. In DNA form, the CDR3 reads TGTGCCTGGAGTGTTGGGGGACAGGGGGCTCGAGGAGAGACCCAGTACTTC. It is translated as CAWSVGGQGARGETQYF. The entire variable domain, with the rest obtained from reference TRBV30 and TRBJ2-5, is as follows: SQTIHQWPATLVQPVGSPLSLECTVEGTSNPNLYWYRQAAGRGLQLLFYSVGIGQISSEVPQNLSASRPQDRQFILSSKKLLLSDSGFYLCAWSVGGQGARGETQYFGPGTRLLVL.

V usage is TRBV4-1 and J usage is TRBJ1-1, with 8 nucleotides matching TRBD1. This CDR3 comprises 15 residues. Germline V lookup: CDR1 MGHRA, CDR2 YSYEKL. After removal of 3 bases from V and 1 base from J, the junction contained 4 bases not matched to a gene. CDR3 nucleotide sequence: TGCGCCAGCAGCCATTTCGGACAGGGGAACACTGAAGCTTTCTTT. It translates to CASSHFGQGNTEAFF.

V gene TRBV6-5 combines with J gene TRBJ2-3, with TRBD1 matching over 10 bases. V was clipped by 6 bases and J by 4 bases; unmatched bases: 7. This CDR3 is 15 amino acids long. CDR1 and CDR2 from the germline V gene are MNHEY and SVGAGI. For the CDR3, the DNA is TGTGCCAGCAGGCCGGCGGACAGGGGGTCAGATACGCAGTATTTT. It yields the protein CASRPADRGSDTQYF.

The V call is TRBV5-1, the J call TRBJ2-6; TRBD1 matches 9 bases. This CDR3 comprises 18 residues. Trimming took 4 bases from V and 0 from J; bases not matched to a gene: 8. The V gene's germline CDR1 is SGHRS and CDR2 YFSETQ. CDR3 amino acids: CASSPWTGVSSGANVLTF. The CDR3, as DNA: TGCGCCAGCAGCCCCTGGACAGGGGTTAGCTCTGGGGCCAACGTCCTGACTTTC.

DNA of the CDR3: TGTGCCTGGAGTGAGGGACTAGCGGGAGGAGAGACCCAGTACTTC. This gives the protein CAWSEGLAGGETQYF. V and J are TRBV30 and TRBJ2-5; 15 positions match TRBD2. V gave up 1 base and J gave up 4 bases; unmatched junction bases: 1. The CDR3 is made up of 15 amino acids. Germline V gene lookup returns CDR1 GTSNPN and CDR2 SVGIG (reference sequence).

This clone was found a few times. CDR3 protein: CSVGTLGYTEAFF. The CDR3 DNA sequence: TGCAGCGTCGGCACCTTGGGGTACACTGAAGCTTTCTTT. V gene TRBV29-1 combines with J gene TRBJ1-1; D unclear. Germline CDR1 SQVTM, CDR2 ANQGSEA. V shed 6 bases and J shed 3 bases, with 14 bases lying between them. The CDR3 has 13 amino acids.

On this clone itself: Distinct nucleotide sequences in the sample also encode this CDR3. The genes are TRBV30 and TRBJ1-3, with D hard to call. CDR3 size: 11 residues. Germline V gene lookup returns CDR1 GTSNPN and CDR2 SVGIG (reference sequence). V lost 3 bases to trimming and J lost 4 bases, with 4 bases between them. In DNA form, the CDR3 reads TGTGCCTGGAGGACAGGAAACACCATATATTTT. Amino acids: CAWRTGNTIYF.

CDR3 protein: CASSLNPGIIYNEQFF. As DNA, the CDR3 is TGTGCCAGCAGCTTGAACCCGGGAATTATTTACAATGAGCAGTTCTTC. The rearrangement links TRBV7-3 to TRBJ2-1; D is perhaps TRBD2 (5 bases). Germline lookup yields CDR1 SGHTA and CDR2 FQGTGA. The V gene lost 3 bases and the J gene lost 4 bases, with 16 bases spanning the gap. This CDR3 comprises 16 residues.

The rearrangement links TRBV27 to TRBJ1-4, with 7 bases that match TRBD1. V shed 8 bases, J shed 8 bases, and the junction held 8 bases outside the gene matches. The CDR3 is 13 residues long. Germline V gives CDR1 MNHEY, CDR2 SMNVEV (reference sequence). The CDR3 loop reads CASAGQSREKLFF. CDR3 sequence (DNA): TGTGCCAGCGCGGGACAGTCACGGGAAAAACTGTTTTTT.

The chain couples TRBV4-1 to TRBJ2-5, with a possible D match to TRBD2 (6 bases). CDR1 is MGHRA and CDR2 is YSYEKL in the germline V gene. This CDR3 contains 16 residues. V dropped 1 base and J dropped 3 bases, with 15 bases sitting between them. The CDR3 loop reads CASSQGISLAEETQYF. CDR3 sequence (DNA): TGCGCCAGCAGCCAAGGGATCTCCTTAGCGGAAGAGACCCAGTACTTC.

The CDR3 coding sequence is TGTGCCTGGAGTGTACTGGTAGGGGGTACTTCACCCCTCCACTTT. It is translated as CAWSVLVGGTSPLHF. The rearrangement joins TRBV30 to TRBJ1-6, with D maybe TRBD1 (6 bases). Trimming took 0 bases from V and 9 from J, leaving 15 bases between them. This CDR3 is 15 amino acids long. Germline-derived CDR1 and CDR2 are GTSNPN and SVGIG (reference sequence).

V gene TRBV7-8 combines with J gene TRBJ2-1, with TRBD2 identical over 10 bases. The germline gives CDR1 SGHVS, CDR2 FQNEAQ. V was clipped by 3 bases and J by 9 bases; unmatched bases: 8. This CDR3 has 15 amino acids. CDR3: CASSFGLAGASEQFF. The CDR3 nucleotides read TGTGCCAGCAGCTTTGGGCTAGCGGGAGCTAGTGAGCAGTTCTTC.

J is TRBJ2-7 and V is TRBV5-1; D ambiguous. Trimming took off 0 bases at V and 7 bases at J, with 11 bases between the two ends. The CDR3 totals 13 residues. CDR1 is SGHRS and CDR2 is YFSETQ in the germline V gene. CDR3 sequence reads: CASSLGWSREQYF. CDR3 sequence (DNA): TGCGCCAGCAGCTTGGGGTGGTCCAGGGAGCAGTACTTC.

The DNA for the CDR3 is TGCAGCGGTTTCGGGCCGGGTGGCTACACCTTC. The encoded protein is CSGFGPGGYTF. The chain is built from TRBV29-1 and TRBJ1-2; D is ambiguous. The CDR3 is made up of 11 amino acids. V was shortened by 7 bases and J by 7 bases, with 13 bases between the two germline ends. CDR1 SQVTM and CDR2 ANQGSEA come from the germline V gene.

V and J are TRBV6-5 and TRBJ2-1; D is perhaps TRBD2 (6 bases). Between the trimmed V and J ends, which lost 0 bases and 0 bases, there was a span of 9 bases. Germline V gene sequence: CDR1 MNHEY, CDR2 SVGAGI. The CDR3 is made up of 16 amino acids. The CDR3 region has the DNA TGTGCCAGCAGTTACTCTAGCGGTAGCTCCTACAATGAGCAGTTCTTC. This gives the protein CASSYSSGSSYNEQFF.